This passage covers 18 T cell receptor beta chains from one sample sequenced in a study of PD-L1 blockade in urothelial cancer. Measured with immunoSEQ multiplex PCR; TCRdb has only the in-frame clones, and not every one. The data contain under 70,000 clones, approximately 85% of them seen just once; the ten biggest clones take up about a sixth. The time point denotes: pretreatment peripheral blood. The sample consisted of PBMCs, taken around atezolizumab (anti-PD-L1) treatment. These receptor sequences come from a man between 70 and 80 years old with urothelial cancer.

The V and J genes are TRBV5-8 and TRBJ1-2; maybe TRBD1 (6 bases). CDR3 length: 16 amino acids. V was cut by 4 bases and J by 3 bases, with 19 bases left in between. Germline V gene lookup returns CDR1 SGHTS and CDR2 YDEGEE. The CDR3 DNA reads as TGTGCCAGCAGCCGATTCCGGGACAAATTATACTATGGCTACACCTTC. It specifies CASSRFRDKLYYGYTF.

The chain has TRBV11-2 and TRBJ2-3; 7 bases are shared with TRBD1. Per the germline V gene, CDR1 is SGHAT and CDR2 is FQNNGV. Trimming removed 5 bases from V and 14 bases from J; junction bases left unmatched: 22. This CDR3 is 16 amino acids long. The CDR3 region is CASSPATGRLHRYAYF. The CDR3, as DNA: TGTGCCAGCAGCCCCGCGACAGGGAGATTGCACAGATACGCGTATTTT.

The genes are TRBV19 and TRBJ1-1, with a possible D match to TRBD1 (5 bases). The V gene's germline CDR1 is LNHDA and CDR2 SQIVND (reference sequence). Between the trimmed V and J ends, which lost 10 bases and 3 bases, there was a span of 15 bases. CDR3 length equals 13 residues. The CDR3 DNA reads as TGTGCCACTCAGGGTACTGCGTACACTGAAGCTTTCTTT. It translates to CATQGTAYTEAFF.

The chain combines TRBV29-1 with TRBJ1-5; 11 bases agree with TRBD1. Looked up from germline, CDR1 is SQVTM and CDR2 is ANQGSEA. The CDR3 runs to 15 residues. Unmatched junction bases numbered 9, after V lost 5 bases and J lost 6 bases. The CDR3 sequence is CSVSGTGGIGQPQHF. The CDR3 DNA is TGCAGCGTTTCCGGGACAGGGGGGATTGGTCAGCCCCAGCATTTT.

The chain recombines TRBV30 with TRBJ1-4, with 9 bases that match TRBD1. Per germline, CDR1 GTSNPN and CDR2 SVGIG (reference sequence). CDR3 length: 16 amino acids. V trimming: 4 bases; J trimming: 3 bases; junction bases outside the gene matches: 9. The CDR3 protein is CAWTPGQGMANEKLFF. The CDR3 nucleotides are TGTGCCTGGACTCCCGGACAGGGGATGGCTAATGAAAAACTGTTTTTT.

The rearrangement joins TRBV4-2 to TRBJ1-4; 9 nucleotides line up with TRBD1. The V segment lost 8 bases and the J segment 6 bases; nucleotides outside the gene matches: 7. Germline CDR1 LGHNA, CDR2 YNFKEQ. This CDR3 contains 14 residues. The CDR3 reads CASALTGGDEKLFF. CDR3 DNA sequence: TGTGCCAGCGCCCTGACAGGGGGAGATGAAAAACTGTTTTTT.

This sequence joins TRBV2 and TRBJ1-1; D not certain. From germline, CDR1 is SNHLY and CDR2 FYNNEI. Trimming removed 1 base at V and 3 bases at J, with 6 bases between. The CDR3 runs to 13 residues. The CDR3 reads CASSEGSHTEAFF. Here the CDR3 DNA reads TGTGCCAGCAGTGAAGGCAGTCACACTGAAGCTTTCTTT.

V gene TRBV18 combines with J gene TRBJ1-4; maybe TRBD1 (5 bases). From germline, CDR1 is KGHSH and CDR2 LQKENI. CDR3 size: 14 residues. V was trimmed by 3 bases and J by 8 bases, leaving 13 bases between them. The CDR3 region is CASSPSRDDEKLFF. CDR3 DNA sequence: TGTGCCAGCTCACCGAGCAGGGATGACGAAAAACTGTTTTTT.

The genes are TRBV5-4 and TRBJ2-1; 7 positions match TRBD1. Per the germline V gene, CDR1 is SGHNT and CDR2 is YYREEE (reference sequence). Trimming took 3 bases from V and 4 from J; bases not matched to a gene: 1. This CDR3 region has 13 residues. In DNA form, the CDR3 reads TGTGCCAGCAGCTCGGGACAGTACAATGAGCAGTTCTTC. Translating gives CASSSGQYNEQFF. Full variable domain (outside the CDR3, taken from reference TRBV5-4 and TRBJ2-1): ETGVTQSPTHLIKTRGQQVTLRCSSQSGHNTVSWYQQALGQGPQFIFQYYREEENGRGNFPPRFSGLQFPNYSSELNVNALELDDSALYLCASSSGQYNEQFFGPGTRLTVL.

The chain has TRBV19 and TRBJ2-7; 7 bases map to TRBD1. The CDR3 is 13 amino acids. After removal of 4 bases from V and 3 bases from J, the junction contained 3 bases not matched to a gene. Germline CDR1 is LNHDA and CDR2 is SQIVND (reference sequence). This CDR3 is CASSTGQDYEQYF. In nucleotides, the CDR3 is TGTGCCAGTAGTACAGGACAGGACTACGAGCAGTACTTC.

The chain couples TRBV9 to TRBJ1-3; the D gene is possibly TRBD1 (6 bases). Germline values: CDR1 SGDLS, CDR2 YYNGEE. Trimming removed 4 bases at V and 4 bases at J, with 18 bases between. The CDR3 is 16 amino acids. CDR3: CASSPPIRGAGNTIYF. The CDR3 nucleotides are TGTGCCAGCAGCCCCCCTATCAGGGGCGCGGGAAACACCATATATTTT.

CDR3 residues: CAISPTSGSSSYNEQFF. CDR3 sequence (DNA): TGTGCCATCAGCCCTACTAGCGGGTCGAGCTCCTACAATGAGCAGTTCTTC. The rearrangement links TRBV10-3 to TRBJ2-1; 9 bases map to TRBD2. CDR1 ENHRY and CDR2 SYGVKD come from the germline V gene. This CDR3 is built from 17 residues. V trimming: 6 bases; J trimming: 0 bases; junction bases outside the gene matches: 9.

The CDR3 DNA follows: TGTGCCAGCTCACCACCGGGACTAGCGGGCGGGCTCTACAATGAGCAGTTCTTC. Translation: CASSPPGLAGGLYNEQFF. This chain joins TRBV18 and TRBJ2-1, with 12 bases lining up with TRBD2. Losses at the gene ends were 0 bases for V and 3 bases for J; bases not matched to a gene: 6. CDR3 length: 18 residues. Germline-derived CDR1 and CDR2 are KGHSH and LQKENI.

This chain joins TRBV2 and TRBJ2-1, with 11 positions matching TRBD2. This CDR3 has 15 amino acids. CDR1 and CDR2 (germline): SNHLY, FYNNEI. The J segment lost 1 base and the V segment lost 5 bases, leaving 1 base of the junction unmatched. The CDR3 reads CASSLAGGSYNEQFF. The DNA for the CDR3 is TGTGCCAGCAGTTTAGCGGGAGGGTCCTACAATGAGCAGTTCTTC. Drawing the rest from reference TRBV2 and TRBJ2-1, the complete variable domain is EPEVTQTPSHQVTQMGQEVILRCVPISNHLYFYWYRQILGQKVEFLVSFYNNEISEKSEIFDDQFSVERPDGSNFTLKIRSTKLEDSAMYFCASSLAGGSYNEQFFGPGTRLTVL.

The CDR3, as DNA: TGTGCCAGCAGTCCAGGACTTAGCACAGATACGCAGTATTTT. Its translation: CASSPGLSTDTQYF. This chain joins TRBV25-1 and TRBJ2-3; weak D call: TRBD2 (5 bases). CDR3 size: 14 residues. Between the trimmed V and J ends, which lost 5 bases and 0 bases, there was a span of 9 bases. The germline V gene encodes CDR1 MGHDK and CDR2 SYGVNS.

Only a few counts were recorded for this clone. A read error may account for a junction end that differs from germline. This chain connects TRBV27 to TRBJ2-1; D ambiguous. Germline V gene data show CDR1 as MNHEY and CDR2 as SMNVEV (reference sequence). The CDR3 contains 14 residues. The CDR3 DNA follows: TGTGCCAGCAGTTTATATTCCTCCCACAATGAGCAGTTCTTC. Amino acid sequence: CASSLYSSHNEQFF.

The chain carries TRBV5-4 and TRBJ2-4; TRBD1 agrees at 8 bases. The germline CDR1 and CDR2 sequences are SGHNT and YYREEE (reference sequence). Losses at the gene ends were 4 bases for V and 2 bases for J; bases not matched to a gene: 5. The CDR3 is made up of 15 amino acids. Here the CDR3 reads CASSLQGVTKNIQYF. The CDR3 DNA sequence: TGTGCCAGCAGCCTACAGGGGGTTACCAAAAACATTCAGTACTTC.

This sequence joins TRBV5-4 and TRBJ1-2; the match to TRBD1 covers 10 bases. Germline CDR1 and CDR2: SGHNT and YYREEE (reference sequence). The ends lost 0 bases at V and 4 bases at J; junction bases unmatched: 0. The CDR3 has 14 amino acids. The CDR3 DNA is TGTGCCAGCAGCTTGGGGGACAGGGGCTATGGCTACACCTTC. Its translation is CASSLGDRGYGYTF.